This T cell receptor (beta chain) was identified during a study of beta chain features in type 1 diabetes. In the study overall: Patients shared similar age, gender and cell yields with healthy donors.

Broader study findings: Patients showed naive, central memory and Treg TCRB repertoires that appeared more similar than those of healthy donors.

With regard to this clone: The antigen is undetermined.

In all sorted populations, purity surpassed 95%. Reverse transcription of all isolated RNA meant that expressed TCRB transcripts were sequenced. Reads from naive, central memory and regulatory T cell samples averaged approximately 3.4 million. The table came from immunoSEQ multiplex PCR; TCRdb's copy has only in-frame clones and leaves some out. The sample lists roughly 60,000 clones; 59% were seen once. Sequenced: Tregs from blood. The clonotype was recovered from a woman aged 18-35 years in good health.

The CDR3 DNA is TGTGCCAGCAGGAGACCAGGGGGCCGGAACATTCAGTACTTC. Protein sequence: CASRRPGGRNIQYF. The chain links TRBV6-5 to TRBJ2-4; 8 nucleotides agree with TRBD1. V was clipped by 6 bases and J by 7 bases; unmatched bases: 8. The CDR3 is made up of 14 amino acids. Per the germline V gene, CDR1 is MNHEY and CDR2 is SVGAGI.